The rows below give T cell receptor beta chains drawn from one sample of a study of cytotoxic CD8 clonotypes in ibrutinib-treated CLL. TCRdb's copy holds only in-frame clones and misses some; the assay was immunoSEQ multiplex PCR. Of fewer than 85,000 clones in the sample, around 79% are singletons; the top ten hold 4.8%. This sample comprised PBMCs, obtained after 12 months of ibrutinib treatment. These receptor sequences come from a human donor with chronic lymphocytic leukemia. CDR3s include the opening cysteine and the closing phenylalanine or tryptophan. A clone size is listed for some rows: how often the clone was seen (once, few, many), or a class if it is expanded.

j_gene,v_gene,abundance,CDR3aa
TRBJ2-7,TRBV28,.,CASSLAGGAYEQYF
TRBJ1-1,TRBV7-9,.,CASSLTRAEAFF
TRBJ2-2,TRBV4-1,few,CASGLAGNPRDTGELFF
TRBJ1-4,TRBV30,.,CAGQHTDGEKLFF
TRBJ2-1,TRBV5-5,.,CASSFSGGSREQFF
TRBJ1-1,TRBV15,.,CATSRGPTGGGTEAFF
TRBJ1-1,TRBV19,.,CASRPRTAVMNTEAFF
TRBJ2-1,TRBV19,.,CASSPSGSYNEQFF
TRBJ1-2,TRBV2,.,CASRTANNYGYTF
TRBJ1-2,TRBV4-3,.,CASSHGLGYTF
TRBJ2-3,TRBV9,.,CASSAGGTPLDTQYF
TRBJ2-7,TRBV11-3,.,CASSLGVNYEQYF
TRBJ2-3,TRBV29-1,.,CSTRVGQLYTDTQYF
TRBJ2-1,TRBV5-1,.,CASSLAGTGEQFF
TRBJ1-1,TRBV18,.,CASSLNIETETNTEAFF
TRBJ1-2,TRBV6-5,.,CASSYSPFDYGYTF
TRBJ2-3,TRBV5-1,.,CASSRQHMGTDTQYF
TRBJ2-3,TRBV7-2,.,CASSLGKGGRTDTQYF
TRBJ1-5,TRBV2,once,CASSGRTLGSNQPQHF